Below, 6 T cell receptor beta chains from the same sample are listed, as sequenced in a study of blood T cell repertoires in COVID-19. Clones were read by immunoSEQ multiplex PCR, and TCRdb kept only the in-frame ones, dropping some. The table lists about 150,000 clones, roughly 86% of them singletons. Specimen: peripheral blood. The receptors shown here come from a woman aged 80 or over with COVID-19, enrolled during active disease.

This clone was seen only once. The chain joins TRBV5-1 to TRBJ1-4; 9 bases are a match to TRBD1. The ends lost 0 bases at V and 8 bases at J; junction bases unmatched: 2. The CDR3 is made up of 14 amino acids. CDR1 and CDR2 (germline): SGHRS, YFSETQ. CDR3 nucleotide sequence: TGCGCCAGCAGCTTGGGACAGGGGGGAGAAAAACTGTTTTTT. Its protein product is CASSLGQGGEKLFF.

This clone was observed a handful of times. The V and J genes are TRBV7-2 and TRBJ2-7; TRBD2 matches at 10 bases. With 3 bases clipped from V and 7 bases from J, the junction kept 12 bases outside the gene matches. This CDR3 has 16 residues. Looked up from germline, CDR1 is SGHTA and CDR2 is FQGNSA. The CDR3 DNA reads TGTGCCAGCAGCTTGGCGAAAGCGGGAGGGCCTTGGGAGCAGTACTTC. Its translation is CASSLAKAGGPWEQYF.

The V and J genes are TRBV15 and TRBJ2-3, with D tentatively TRBD1 (6 bases). The CDR3 spans 17 residues. The germline gives CDR1 LNHNV, CDR2 YYDKDF (reference sequence). Trimming cost V 0 bases and J 4 bases, with 17 bases left between them. The CDR3 loop is CATSRDLTGPIPDTQYF. As DNA, the CDR3 is TGTGCCACCAGCAGAGATCTCACAGGGCCGATTCCAGATACGCAGTATTTT.

The genes are TRBV4-3 and TRBJ1-1, with no clear D. Trimming cost V 1 base and J 11 bases, with 17 bases left between them. CDR1 and CDR2 from the germline V gene are LGHNA and YSLEER. This CDR3 contains 14 residues. CDR3 in DNA: TGCGCCAGCAGCCAAGGACAAATCGGAAGCGGGGCTTTCTTT. Its translation: CASSQGQIGSGAFF.

This clone was counted a few times. This chain uses TRBV7-9 with TRBJ1-5; D is unresolved. V was cut by 3 bases and J by 5 bases, with 8 bases left in between. This CDR3 comprises 13 residues. Germline V gene data show CDR1 as SEHNR and CDR2 as FQNEAQ (reference sequence). In nucleotides, the CDR3 is TGTGCCAGCAGCTTGGGCCCGCATCAGCCCCAGCATTTT. This gives the protein CASSLGPHQPQHF.

The rearrangement joins TRBV5-4 to TRBJ2-3, with TRBD2 identical over 8 bases. V gave up 4 bases and J gave up 0 bases; unmatched junction bases: 16. The CDR3 loop spans 19 amino acids. Germline CDR1 SGHNT, CDR2 YYREEE (reference sequence). This chain's CDR3 is CASSPPGTRRLWSTDTQYF. The CDR3 nucleotides are TGTGCCAGCAGCCCACCCGGGACTAGGAGGCTTTGGAGCACAGATACGCAGTATTTT. The full variable domain, completed using reference TRBV5-4 and TRBJ2-3, is ETGVTQSPTHLIKTRGQQVTLRCSSQSGHNTVSWYQQALGQGPQFIFQYYREEENGRGNFPPRFSGLQFPNYSSELNVNALELDDSALYLCASSPPGTRRLWSTDTQYFGPGTRLTVL.